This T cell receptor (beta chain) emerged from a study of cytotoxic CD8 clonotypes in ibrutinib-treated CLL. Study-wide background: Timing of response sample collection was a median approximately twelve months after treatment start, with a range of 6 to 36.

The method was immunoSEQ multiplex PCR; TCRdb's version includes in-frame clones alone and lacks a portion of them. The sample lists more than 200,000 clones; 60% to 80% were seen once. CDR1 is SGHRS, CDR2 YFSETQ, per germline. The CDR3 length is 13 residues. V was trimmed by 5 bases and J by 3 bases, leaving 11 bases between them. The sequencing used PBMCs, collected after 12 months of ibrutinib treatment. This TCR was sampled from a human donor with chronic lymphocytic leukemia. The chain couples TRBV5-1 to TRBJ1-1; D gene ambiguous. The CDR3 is CASSSDKDTEAFF. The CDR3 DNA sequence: TGCGCCAGCAGTTCAGACAAGGACACTGAAGCTTTCTTT.